The 20 T cell receptor beta chains below were found in one sample sequenced in a study of blood T cell repertoires in COVID-19. Repertoires were generated with immunoSEQ multiplex PCR, while TCRdb's copy carries only in-frame clones and drops some. The table lists some 310,000 clones, around nine tenths of them singletons. Sequences were obtained from peripheral blood. The source of these receptors is a man aged 50 to 59 with active or convalescent COVID-19.

This chain joins TRBV28 and TRBJ1-2, with TRBD1 matching over 7 bases. Germline values: CDR1 MDHEN, CDR2 SYDVKM. The CDR3 contains 14 residues. Losses at the gene ends were 3 bases for V and 6 bases for J; bases not matched to a gene: 7. The CDR3 loop is CASSLAAGQDGYTF. The CDR3 nucleotides are TGTGCCAGCAGTTTGGCCGCCGGACAGGATGGCTACACCTTC.

The chain uses TRBV27 and TRBJ1-6, with TRBD1 as a possible D gene (5 bases). Germline CDR1 is MNHEY and CDR2 is SMNVEV (reference sequence). Trimming stripped 5 bases from V and 2 bases from J, with 10 bases between. This CDR3 has 15 residues. The CDR3 reads CASSPKGPYNSPLHF. CDR3 DNA sequence: TGTGCCAGCAGTCCTAAGGGGCCCTATAATTCACCCCTCCACTTT.

This clone has a single count. This chain uses TRBV7-2 with TRBJ2-5, with D hard to call. Trimming took 1 base from V and 1 from J, leaving 7 bases between them. Germline CDR1 is SGHTA and CDR2 is FQGNSA. The CDR3 is 14 amino acids. CDR3 coding DNA: TGTGCCAGCAGCTTAGGGGCAGCCCAAGAGACCCAGTACTTC. This codes for CASSLGAAQETQYF.

The CDR3 DNA reads as TGTGCCAGCAGCCGACCCGGGACAGTATTTGGCTACACCTTC. Protein sequence: CASSRPGTVFGYTF. The rearrangement joins TRBV5-6 to TRBJ1-2; the match to TRBD1 covers 7 bases. Germline assignment: CDR1 SGHDT and CDR2 YYEEEE. This CDR3 is built from 14 residues. V shed 4 bases, J shed 7 bases, and the junction held 10 bases outside the gene matches.

The chain carries TRBV7-2 and TRBJ2-7; TRBD1 matches at 8 bases. The length of the CDR3 is 15 residues. Germline V gives CDR1 SGHTA, CDR2 FQGNSA. V shed 5 bases, J shed 2 bases, and the junction held 8 bases outside the gene matches. CDR3 DNA: TGTGCCAGCAGCACGAGGACAGGGAATCCCTACGAGCAGTACTTC. Protein product: CASSTRTGNPYEQYF.

This clone was seen only once. This sequence joins TRBV12-3 or TRBV12-4 and TRBJ1-5, with TRBD1 as a possible D gene (5 bases). V was pared by 3 bases and J by 4 bases, with 7 bases between. CDR3 length: 13 residues. CDR3 coding DNA: TGTGCCAGCAGTTTGACAGAAAATCAGCCCCAGCATTTT. Protein product: CASSLTENQPQHF.

The rearrangement links TRBV7-2 to TRBJ2-5; TRBD1 matches at 7 bases. CDR1 is SGHTA, CDR2 FQGNSA, per germline. Unmatched junction bases numbered 12, after V lost 4 bases and J lost 7 bases. The length of the CDR3 is 15 residues. The DNA for the CDR3 is TGTGCCAGCAGCTCACTTATCAGGGGGACCGGGACCCAGTACTTC. Protein: CASSSLIRGTGTQYF.

A remark on this clone: Other DNA sequences of this sample code for an identical CDR3. The V gene is TRBV28, the J gene TRBJ2-3, with 10 bases fitting TRBD1. V lost 5 bases to trimming and J lost 4 bases; unmatched junction nucleotides: 3. The CDR3 covers 14 residues. Germline V gene sequence: CDR1 MDHEN, CDR2 SYDVKM. The CDR3 reads CASSLTGGADTQYF. CDR3 bases: TGTGCCAGCAGTCTGACAGGGGGCGCAGATACGCAGTATTTT.

The rearrangement links TRBV3-1 (or the pseudogene TRBV3-2) to TRBJ2-1; 8 bases match TRBD2. With V trimmed by 0 bases and J by 16 bases, 14 bases remained unmatched. CDR3 size: 15 residues. Per germline, CDR1 LGHDT and CDR2 YNNKEL (reference sequence). CDR3 nucleotide sequence: TGTGCCAGCAGCCAAGAAGAAGTTGGGGGACTAGAGGTTTTCTTC. Translation: CASSQEEVGGLEVFF.

V gene TRBV24-1 combines with J gene TRBJ2-2; D is unclear. V lost 8 bases and J lost 4, with 19 bases in between. Germline assignment: CDR1 KGHDR and CDR2 SFDVKD. The CDR3 runs 16 residues. This chain's CDR3 is CATTLAGFLSTGELFF. The CDR3 DNA reads as TGTGCCACCACTCTGGCCGGGTTTCTTTCCACCGGGGAGCTGTTTTTT.

The chain couples TRBV10-3 to TRBJ2-7; 10 bases match TRBD1. Germline assignment: CDR1 ENHRY and CDR2 SYGVKD. This CDR3 is 16 amino acids long. Trimming removed 2 bases from V and 3 bases from J; junction bases left unmatched: 7. CDR3 region: CAISEAPGQGNYEQYF. The CDR3 DNA is TGTGCCATCAGTGAGGCCCCGGGACAGGGGAACTACGAGCAGTACTTC.

V is TRBV19 and J is TRBJ1-2, with TRBD1 identical over 7 bases. V lost 1 base, J lost 7 bases, and 6 bases stayed unmatched. The CDR3 loop spans 14 amino acids. Germline-derived CDR1 and CDR2 are LNHDA and SQIVND (reference sequence). Here the CDR3 reads CASSIGNRGRGYTF. CDR3 coding DNA: TGTGCCAGTAGTATAGGAAACAGGGGCCGTGGCTACACCTTC. The full variable domain, its missing parts supplied by reference TRBV19 and TRBJ1-2, is DGGITQSPKYLFRKEGQNVTLSCEQNLNHDAMYWYRQDPGQGLRLIYYSQIVNDFQKGDIAEGYSVSREKKESFPLTVTSAQKNPTAFYLCASSIGNRGRGYTFGSGTRLTVV.

The V and J genes are TRBV3-1 (or the pseudogene TRBV3-2) and TRBJ1-1; 8 bases line up with TRBD1. Trimming removed 0 bases from V and 5 bases from J; junction bases left unmatched: 5. Germline assignment: CDR1 LGHDT and CDR2 YNNKEL (reference sequence). CDR3 length equals 15 residues. CDR3 in DNA: TGTGCCAGCAGCCAAGACGCAGGGGGCATTACTGAAGCTTTCTTT. Protein product: CASSQDAGGITEAFF.

This clone was recorded once. V usage is TRBV29-1 and J usage is TRBJ1-5, with D perhaps TRBD1 (5 bases). CDR3 length equals 14 residues. Germline assignment: CDR1 SQVTM and CDR2 ANQGSEA. V was clipped by 5 bases and J by 5 bases, with 16 bases between them. CDR3 loop: CSVSWQGGDQPQHF. CDR3 sequence (DNA): TGCAGCGTTTCTTGGCAGGGAGGGGATCAGCCCCAGCATTTT.

The V and J genes are TRBV23-1 and TRBJ2-3; 10 bases fit TRBD1. TRBV23-1 is placed among ORFs of uncertain function. This CDR3 region has 15 residues. With V trimmed by 7 bases and J by 3 bases, 7 bases remained unmatched. The CDR3: CASNLWDRGTDTQYF. The DNA of the CDR3 is TGCGCCAGCAACCTCTGGGACAGGGGAACAGATACGCAGTATTTT.

This chain links TRBV5-1 with TRBJ2-3; 7 bases are a match to TRBD1. The V segment lost 0 bases and the J segment 2 bases; nucleotides outside the gene matches: 9. Germline lookup yields CDR1 SGHRS and CDR2 YFSETQ. The CDR3 contains 17 residues. The CDR3 loop is CASSLAKGAHPTDTQYF. Here the CDR3 DNA reads TGCGCCAGCAGCTTGGCCAAGGGGGCACATCCCACAGATACGCAGTATTTT.

The V gene is TRBV7-8, the J gene TRBJ1-1, with a possible D match to TRBD1 (5 bases). Per germline, CDR1 SGHVS and CDR2 FQNEAQ. With 5 bases removed from V and 8 bases from J, the gap between germline ends came to 12 bases. The CDR3 contains 12 residues. CDR3 DNA: TGTGCCAGCAGCCCCTCAGGGCTAGAAGCTTTCTTT. Its translation: CASSPSGLEAFF.

Turning to this clone: An end of the junction does not agree with germline; a read error may underlie this. The chain joins TRBV7-2 to TRBJ2-3, with 9 bases matching TRBD2. The germline CDR1 and CDR2 sequences are SGHTA and FQGNSA. The CDR3 length is 14 residues. Here the CDR3 reads CAGSLQSGGDTQYF. CDR3 DNA: TGTGCCGGCAGCTTACAGAGCGGGGGGGATACGCAGTATTTT.

The chain links TRBV2 to TRBJ2-3; D perhaps matches TRBD1 (6 bases). Trimming shortened V by 4 bases and J by 6 bases, and 14 bases separated the two germline ends. The CDR3 totals 14 residues. CDR1 and CDR2 from the germline V gene are SNHLY and FYNNEI. For the CDR3, the DNA is TGTGCCAGCAGTGTTCAACAGGGATGGGATACGCAGTATTTT. Protein product: CASSVQQGWDTQYF.

The V and J genes are TRBV5-6 and TRBJ2-5; TRBD2 might be the D (6 bases). CDR3 length: 14 residues. Germline-derived CDR1 and CDR2 are SGHDT and YYEEEE. V lost 3 bases and J lost 5, with 14 bases in between. The CDR3 is CASSWGVQGETQYF. CDR3 DNA sequence: TGTGCCAGCAGCTGGGGGGTTCAGGGCGAGACCCAGTACTTC.